The 28 T cell receptor beta chains below all came from one sample that was sequenced in a study of cytomegalovirus exposure and HLA in healthy donors. The PCR made use of 60 Vbeta and 13 Jbeta primers. Assay: immunoSEQ multiplex PCR; the TCRdb copy retains only in-frame clones and omits some. The repertoire holds 85,000 to 130,000 clones, with about 75% as singletons. Sequenced input: PBMCs. The receptors derive from a man aged 55 to 70 in good health and CMV-seropositive.

The chain is built from TRBV30 and TRBJ2-2, with TRBD2 identical over 8 bases. Looked up from germline, CDR1 is GTSNPN and CDR2 is SVGIG (reference sequence). CDR3 length: 15 residues. The ends lost 5 bases at V and 0 bases at J; junction bases unmatched: 5. The CDR3 sequence: CAWGRGVTNTGELFF. For the CDR3, the DNA is TGTGCCTGGGGGCGGGGGGTTACGAACACCGGGGAGCTGTTTTTT.

V is TRBV5-4 and J is TRBJ2-7, with TRBD2 matching over 8 bases. CDR1 and CDR2 (germline): SGHNT, YYREEE (reference sequence). CDR3 length: 14 residues. V was pared by 1 base and J by 6 bases, with 6 bases of the junction left unmatched. The CDR3 protein is CASSLPSGGSEQYF. CDR3 in DNA: TGTGCCAGCAGCTTGCCAAGCGGGGGATCCGAGCAGTACTTC.

The chain couples TRBV7-3 to TRBJ2-1, with 8 bases lining up with TRBD2. V dropped 2 bases and J dropped 4; count of bases not matched to a gene: 10. This CDR3 spans 17 amino acids. Germline CDR1 and CDR2: SGHTA and FQGTGA. This CDR3 reads CASSLGGGIAYYNEQFF. The DNA for the CDR3 is TGTGCCAGCAGCTTAGGCGGGGGGATAGCTTATTACAATGAGCAGTTCTTC.

The rearrangement joins TRBV7-3 to TRBJ2-3; the match to TRBD2 covers 7 bases. This CDR3 has 13 amino acids. The V and J ends lost 5 bases and 10 bases, in that order; junction bases with no gene match: 9. Germline assignment: CDR1 SGHTA and CDR2 FQGTGA. CDR3 sequence: CASSPAGAGSQYF. CDR3 coding DNA: TGTGCCAGCAGCCCCGCGGGAGCCGGGTCGCAGTATTTT.

This chain's CDR3 is CTSSPGQGLFNYGYTF. CDR3 DNA sequence: TGCACCAGCAGCCCCGGACAGGGCTTATTTAACTATGGCTACACCTTC. This chain uses TRBV1 with TRBJ1-2; the D call in the table, TRBD1, was not verified against the DNA. TRBV1 is termed a pseudogene. This CDR3 region has 16 residues.

The J gene is TRBJ1-1, the V gene TRBV4-2, with 8 bases identical to TRBD1. Germline lookup yields CDR1 LGHNA and CDR2 YNFKEQ. The CDR3 totals 14 residues. The ends lost 6 bases at V and 4 bases at J; junction bases unmatched: 7. The DNA of the CDR3 is TGTGCCAGCAGAGATAGGACAGGGTTCACTGAAGCTTTCTTT. It is translated as CASRDRTGFTEAFF.

Only one count was recorded for this clone. V is TRBV28 and J is TRBJ2-3; D may be TRBD1 (6 bases). V was pared by 8 bases and J by 2 bases, with 14 bases between. The CDR3 sequence is 14 residues long. The germline gives CDR1 MDHEN, CDR2 SYDVKM. The CDR3 region is CASSGDTVTDTQYF. CDR3 bases: TGTGCCAGCTCTGGGGACACCGTCACAGATACGCAGTATTTT.

The rearrangement joins TRBV2 to TRBJ1-1; 7 positions match TRBD1. Looked up from germline, CDR1 is SNHLY and CDR2 is FYNNEI. V lost 3 bases to trimming and J lost 4 bases; unmatched junction nucleotides: 5. The CDR3 is 14 amino acids. The CDR3 nucleotides read TGTGCCAGCAGTGAGAGGGGGCAAGCCACTGAAGCTTTCTTT. Encoded protein: CASSERGQATEAFF. The full variable domain, in which reference TRBV2 and TRBJ1-1 provide the parts outside the CDR3, is EPEVTQTPSHQVTQMGQEVILRCVPISNHLYFYWYRQILGQKVEFLVSFYNNEISEKSEIFDDQFSVERPDGSNFTLKIRSTKLEDSAMYFCASSERGQATEAFFGQGTRLTVV.

This chain joins TRBV6-1 and TRBJ1-4; perhaps TRBD1 as D (6 bases). Germline V gene lookup returns CDR1 MNHNS and CDR2 SASEGT. This CDR3 has 18 residues. The V gene lost 2 bases and the J gene lost 0 bases, with 16 bases spanning the gap. The CDR3 sequence is CASSESAGASSTNEKLFF. The CDR3 coding sequence is TGTGCCAGCAGTGAAAGCGCGGGGGCCTCCTCAACTAATGAAAAACTGTTTTTT.

The CDR3 DNA reads as TGTGCCAGCAGCTCAGCGGGGGCTCATGCCGGGACCCAGTACTTC. Encoded protein: CASSSAGAHAGTQYF. The rearrangement joins TRBV7-7 to TRBJ2-5; TRBD2 agrees at 8 bases. The CDR3 spans 15 residues. Germline CDR1 SSHAT, CDR2 FNYEAQ (reference sequence). Germline trimming cut 4 bases from V and 7 bases from J; bases unmatched to any gene: 11.

This chain connects TRBV5-1 to TRBJ1-1; D is unresolved. CDR1 is SGHRS, CDR2 YFSETQ, per germline. V was shortened by 4 bases and J by 1 base, with 11 bases between the two germline ends. The CDR3 loop spans 14 amino acids. CDR3 DNA sequence: TGCGCCAGCAGCCGCGACATTTCGAACACTGAAGCTTTCTTT. Amino acids: CASSRDISNTEAFF.

The gene calls are TRBV18 and TRBJ2-2; 12 positions match TRBD1. The CDR3 extends over 16 amino acids. The V and J ends lost 3 bases and 7 bases, in that order; junction bases with no gene match: 6. The germline V gene encodes CDR1 KGHSH and CDR2 LQKENI. The DNA of the CDR3 is TGTGCCAGCTCACCGGGACAGGGGGCGAGCAGCGGGGAGCTGTTTTTT. Residues: CASSPGQGASSGELFF.

J is TRBJ2-3 and V is TRBV19, with 9 bases aligning to TRBD1. V gave up 4 bases and J gave up 5 bases; unmatched junction bases: 7. The CDR3 sequence is 15 residues long. CDR1 and CDR2 (germline): LNHDA, SQIVND (reference sequence). The CDR3 bases are TGTGCCAGTAGTAGGACAGGGGTTTCCAGAGATACGCAGTATTTT. Encoded protein: CASSRTGVSRDTQYF.

The rearrangement joins TRBV10-1 to TRBJ2-7; D is possibly TRBD1 (6 bases). The V gene lost 6 bases and the J gene lost 4 bases, with 13 bases spanning the gap. The CDR3 contains 13 residues. Germline V lookup: CDR1 WNHNN, CDR2 SYGVQD (reference sequence). The CDR3 DNA reads TGCGCCAGCAGCAGGGGTAGTGGGTACGAGCAGTACTTC. Residues: CASSRGSGYEQYF.

This rearrangement joins TRBV19 to TRBJ2-3; 7 bases map to TRBD1. The CDR3 extends over 17 amino acids. V lost 5 bases, J lost 2 bases, and 13 bases stayed unmatched. The V gene's germline CDR1 is LNHDA and CDR2 SQIVND (reference sequence). CDR3 loop: CASSSLVGQWNTDTQYF. Written as DNA, the CDR3 is TGTGCCAGTAGTTCTTTAGTGGGACAGTGGAACACAGATACGCAGTATTTT.

The chain uses TRBV7-9 and TRBJ2-2; D not resolved. Trimming removed 6 bases at V and 4 bases at J, with 12 bases between. This CDR3 contains 14 residues. Germline assignment: CDR1 SEHNR and CDR2 FQNEAQ (reference sequence). CDR3 region: CASRTVEVTGELFF. The CDR3 DNA follows: TGTGCCAGCAGAACGGTTGAGGTCACCGGGGAGCTGTTTTTT.

This sequence joins TRBV10-1 and TRBJ2-3; D is perhaps TRBD2 (6 bases). Germline V gene data show CDR1 as WNHNN and CDR2 as SYGVQD (reference sequence). V lost 6 bases to trimming and J lost 2 bases, with 21 bases between them. This CDR3 is 17 amino acids long. The chain's CDR3 is CASSSEIGTGATDTQYF. The CDR3 DNA reads TGCGCCAGCAGCAGTGAGATAGGTACGGGAGCCACAGATACGCAGTATTTT.

The chain couples TRBV6-6 to TRBJ2-5, with D perhaps TRBD1 (6 bases). V lost 2 bases to trimming and J lost 8 bases, with 9 bases between them. CDR1 MNHNY and CDR2 SVGAGI come from the germline V gene (reference sequence). The CDR3 sequence is 12 residues long. The CDR3 reads CASSYGDNTQYF. The CDR3 DNA sequence: TGTGCCAGCAGTTACGGGGACAACACCCAGTACTTC.

In regard to this clone: This sample includes further DNA sequences coding for the same CDR3. The genes are TRBV7-9 and TRBJ1-5; D is unclear. Germline-derived CDR1 and CDR2 are SEHNR and FQNEAQ (reference sequence). The CDR3 has 12 residues. V lost 2 bases and J lost 4, with 3 bases in between. The CDR3 sequence: CASSLLNQPQHF. The CDR3 coding sequence is TGTGCCAGCAGCTTATTAAATCAGCCCCAGCATTTT.

The chain joins TRBV7-2 to TRBJ1-1; D might be TRBD1 (6 bases). The CDR3 totals 16 residues. The germline V and J ends were trimmed by 5 bases and 0 bases, with 16 bases remaining between them. The germline V gene encodes CDR1 SGHTA and CDR2 FQGNSA. This chain's CDR3 is CASSTTPGQLNTEAFF. Written as DNA, the CDR3 is TGTGCCAGCAGCACCACACCGGGACAATTGAACACTGAAGCTTTCTTT.

V usage is TRBV2 and J usage is TRBJ2-3; TRBD1 aligns across 12 bases. The CDR3 extends over 14 amino acids. Germline CDR1 SNHLY, CDR2 FYNNEI. Losses at the gene ends were 4 bases for V and 6 bases for J; bases not matched to a gene: 2. As DNA, the CDR3 is TGTGCCAGCAGTGGGGGACAGGGGGCCGATACGCAGTATTTT. It yields the protein CASSGGQGADTQYF.

The chain combines TRBV19 with TRBJ1-1, with D perhaps matching TRBD1 (5 bases). The germline V and J ends were trimmed by 9 bases and 9 bases, with 20 bases remaining between them. CDR1 LNHDA and CDR2 SQIVND come from the germline V gene (reference sequence). CDR3 length: 13 amino acids. The CDR3: CASRLGLGWKAFF. In DNA form, the CDR3 reads TGTGCCAGCCGACTGGGACTGGGTTGGAAAGCTTTCTTT.

The genes are TRBV28 and TRBJ2-7; 8 bases map to TRBD1. The junction had 0 bases not matched to a gene; V was cut back by 3 bases and J by 2 bases. CDR3 size: 13 residues. CDR1 MDHEN and CDR2 SYDVKM come from the germline V gene. CDR3 loop: CASSLDRAYEQYF. The CDR3 DNA reads as TGTGCCAGCAGTTTGGACAGGGCCTACGAGCAGTACTTC.

The rearrangement links TRBV7-2 to TRBJ2-2; 9 bases align to TRBD1. The CDR3 runs 15 residues. V trimming: 6 bases; J trimming: 3 bases; junction bases outside the gene matches: 5. The germline V gene encodes CDR1 SGHTA and CDR2 FQGNSA. The CDR3 region has the DNA TGTGCCAGCAGTATCCGGGACAGGGACACCGGGGAGCTGTTTTTT. As protein: CASSIRDRDTGELFF.

This chain links TRBV4-1 with TRBJ1-1, with D unresolved. The CDR3 has 15 amino acids. Germline loops: CDR1 MGHRA, CDR2 YSYEKL. V was trimmed by 3 bases and J by 2 bases, leaving 13 bases between them. CDR3 loop: CASSQEPTFNTEAFF. In nucleotides, the CDR3 is TGCGCCAGCAGCCAGGAGCCGACGTTCAACACTGAAGCTTTCTTT.

Note on this clone: The junction does not match germline at one end; this may be a read error. The genes are TRBV10-3 and TRBJ1-1; D ambiguous. Germline V gives CDR1 ENHRY, CDR2 SYGVKD. This CDR3 has 14 amino acids. In DNA form, the CDR3 reads TGTGCCATCAGCACTAATGACGGGAACGCTGAAGCTTTCTTT. Residues: CAISTNDGNAEAFF.

This rearrangement joins TRBV7-2 to TRBJ1-2; D gene ambiguous. Germline V gene data show CDR1 as SGHTA and CDR2 as FQGNSA. The germline V and J ends were trimmed by 8 bases and 9 bases, with 16 bases remaining between them. This CDR3 has 12 residues. DNA of the CDR3: TGTGCCAGCGGTGGGCAGGTCGGAAGCTACACCTTC. This gives the protein CASGGQVGSYTF.

V and J are TRBV6-1 and TRBJ1-2; a possible D gene is TRBD1 (5 bases). The CDR3 is made up of 15 amino acids. CDR1 MNHNS and CDR2 SASEGT come from the germline V gene. Trimming took off 4 bases at V and 0 bases at J, with 12 bases between the two ends. The CDR3 DNA is TGTGCCAGCAGTGGACGGGGGGGGGCTAACTATGGCTACACCTTC. As protein: CASSGRGGANYGYTF.